This TCR beta chain derives from a study of blood T cell repertoires in COVID-19. The protocol was immunoSEQ multiplex PCR, while the TCRdb copy is restricted to in-frame clones and leaves out a portion. The data contain about 140,000 clones, approximately 85% of them singletons. The clonotype originates from a woman aged 45 to 65 with acute COVID-19. What was sequenced was PBMCs or T cells enriched from blood (not recorded which).

CDR3 sequence (DNA): TGTGCCAGTAGTATTGGTCGGGAGGGCCACGAGCAGTACTTC. It specifies CASSIGREGHEQYF. The rearrangement uses TRBV19 and TRBJ2-7; 8 bases line up with TRBD2. The V gene end was trimmed by 3 bases and the J gene end by 5 bases; junction bases not matched to a gene: 6. This CDR3 has 14 amino acids. Per germline, CDR1 LNHDA and CDR2 SQIVND (reference sequence).